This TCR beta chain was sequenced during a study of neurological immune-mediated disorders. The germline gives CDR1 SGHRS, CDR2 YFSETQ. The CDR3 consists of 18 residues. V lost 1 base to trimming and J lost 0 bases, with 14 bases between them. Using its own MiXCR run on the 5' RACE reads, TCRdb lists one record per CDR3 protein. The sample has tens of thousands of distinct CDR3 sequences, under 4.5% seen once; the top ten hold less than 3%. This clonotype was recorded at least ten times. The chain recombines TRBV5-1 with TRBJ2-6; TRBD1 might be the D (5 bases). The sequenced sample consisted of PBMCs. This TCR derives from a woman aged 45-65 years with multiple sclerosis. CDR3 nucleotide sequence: TGCGCCAGCAGCTTGAGTTCAGGGCTCATCTCTGGGGCCAACGTCCTGACTTTC. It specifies CASSLSSGLISGANVLTF.